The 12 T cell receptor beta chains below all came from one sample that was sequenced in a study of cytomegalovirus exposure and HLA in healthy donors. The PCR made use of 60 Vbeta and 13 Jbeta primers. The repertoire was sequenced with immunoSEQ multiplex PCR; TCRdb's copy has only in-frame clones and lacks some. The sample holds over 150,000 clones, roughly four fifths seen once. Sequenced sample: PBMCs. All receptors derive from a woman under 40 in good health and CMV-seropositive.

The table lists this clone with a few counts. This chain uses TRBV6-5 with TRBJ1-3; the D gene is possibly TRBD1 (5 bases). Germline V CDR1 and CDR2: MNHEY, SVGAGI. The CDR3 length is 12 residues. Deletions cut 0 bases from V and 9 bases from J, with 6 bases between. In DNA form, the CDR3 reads TGTGCCAGCAGTTACTCGGGGGGCACCATATATTTT. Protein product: CASSYSGGTIYF.

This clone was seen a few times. The CDR3 loop reads CASSVDGRQEQYF. The CDR3 DNA reads TGTGCCAGCAGCGTAGATGGGAGGCAGGAGCAGTACTTC. V is TRBV9 and J is TRBJ2-7; TRBD2 might be the D (6 bases). The V and J ends lost 0 bases and 7 bases respectively, with 11 bases between them. The CDR3 consists of 13 residues. Per germline, CDR1 SGDLS and CDR2 YYNGEE. The entire variable domain, with the rest obtained from reference TRBV9 and TRBJ2-7, is as follows: DSGVTQTPKHLITATGQRVTLRCSPRSGDLSVYWYQQSLDQGLQFLIQYYNGEERAKGNILERFSAQQFPDLHSELNLSSLELGDSALYFCASSVDGRQEQYFGPGTRLTVT.

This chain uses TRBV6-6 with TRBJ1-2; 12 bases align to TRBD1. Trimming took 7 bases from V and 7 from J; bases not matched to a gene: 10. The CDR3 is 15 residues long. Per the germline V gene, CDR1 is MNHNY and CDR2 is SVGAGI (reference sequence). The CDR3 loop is CASKDPGQGAGGYTF. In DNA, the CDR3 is TGTGCCAGCAAAGATCCGGGACAGGGGGCAGGTGGCTACACCTTC.

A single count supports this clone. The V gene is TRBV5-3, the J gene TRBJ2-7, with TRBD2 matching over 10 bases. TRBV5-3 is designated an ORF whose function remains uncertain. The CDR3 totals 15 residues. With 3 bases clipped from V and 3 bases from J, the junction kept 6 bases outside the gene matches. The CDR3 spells CARSSNGLAVYEQYF. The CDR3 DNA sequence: TGTGCCAGAAGCTCGAACGGACTAGCGGTCTACGAGCAGTACTTC.

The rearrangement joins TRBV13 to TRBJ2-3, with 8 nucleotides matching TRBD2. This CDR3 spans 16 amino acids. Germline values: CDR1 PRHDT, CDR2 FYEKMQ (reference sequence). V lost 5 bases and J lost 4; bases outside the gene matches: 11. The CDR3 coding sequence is TGTGCCAGCAGCGCGGATTTGTTGCGGGAGGCAGATACGCAGTATTTT. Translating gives CASSADLLREADTQYF.

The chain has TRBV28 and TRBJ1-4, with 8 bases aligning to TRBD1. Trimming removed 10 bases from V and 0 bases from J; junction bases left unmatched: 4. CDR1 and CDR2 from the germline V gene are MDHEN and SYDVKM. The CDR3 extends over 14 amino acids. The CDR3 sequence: CATSDRATNEKLFF. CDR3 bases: TGTGCCACATCGGACAGGGCAACTAATGAAAAACTGTTTTTT.

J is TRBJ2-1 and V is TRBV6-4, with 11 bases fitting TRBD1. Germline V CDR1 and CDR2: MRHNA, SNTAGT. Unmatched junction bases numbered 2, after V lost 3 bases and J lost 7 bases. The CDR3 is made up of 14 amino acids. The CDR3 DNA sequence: TGTGCCAGCAGTGAGGGACAGGGGGGGAATGAGCAGTTCTTC. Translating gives CASSEGQGGNEQFF.

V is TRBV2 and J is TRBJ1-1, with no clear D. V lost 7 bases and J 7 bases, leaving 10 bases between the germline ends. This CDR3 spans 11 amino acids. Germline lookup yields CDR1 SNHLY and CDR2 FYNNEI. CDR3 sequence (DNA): TGTGCCAGCACCCTGGCTGTTGAAGCTTTCTTT. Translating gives CASTLAVEAFF.

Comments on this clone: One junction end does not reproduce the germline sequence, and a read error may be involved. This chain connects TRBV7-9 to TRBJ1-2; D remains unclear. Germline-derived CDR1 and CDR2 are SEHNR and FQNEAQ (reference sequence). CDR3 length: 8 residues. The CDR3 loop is CASSPELF. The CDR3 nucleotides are TGTGCCAGCAGCCCCGAGTTGTTC.

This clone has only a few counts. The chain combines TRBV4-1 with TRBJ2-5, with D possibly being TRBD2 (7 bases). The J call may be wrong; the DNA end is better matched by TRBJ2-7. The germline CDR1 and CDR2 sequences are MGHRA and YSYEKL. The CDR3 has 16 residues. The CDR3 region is CASSQDRGLRGGEQYF. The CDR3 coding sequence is TGCGCCAGCAGCCAAGATCGAGGGCTTAGGGGGGGCGAGCAGTACTTC.

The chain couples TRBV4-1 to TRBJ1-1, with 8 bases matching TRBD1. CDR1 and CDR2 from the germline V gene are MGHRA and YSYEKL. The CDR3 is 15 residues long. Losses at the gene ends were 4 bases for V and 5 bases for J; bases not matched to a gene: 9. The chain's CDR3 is CASSPDPQGETEAFF. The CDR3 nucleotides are TGCGCCAGCAGCCCAGATCCACAGGGGGAAACTGAAGCTTTCTTT.

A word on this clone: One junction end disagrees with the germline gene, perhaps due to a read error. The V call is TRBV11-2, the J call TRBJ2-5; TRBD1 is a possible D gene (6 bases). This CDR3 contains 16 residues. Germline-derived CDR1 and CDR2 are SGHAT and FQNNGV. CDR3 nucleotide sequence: TGTGCCAGCAGCCCCGCCCGTCGCACCCCGACTACAGGGAAGGACTTC. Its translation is CASSPARRTPTTGKDF.